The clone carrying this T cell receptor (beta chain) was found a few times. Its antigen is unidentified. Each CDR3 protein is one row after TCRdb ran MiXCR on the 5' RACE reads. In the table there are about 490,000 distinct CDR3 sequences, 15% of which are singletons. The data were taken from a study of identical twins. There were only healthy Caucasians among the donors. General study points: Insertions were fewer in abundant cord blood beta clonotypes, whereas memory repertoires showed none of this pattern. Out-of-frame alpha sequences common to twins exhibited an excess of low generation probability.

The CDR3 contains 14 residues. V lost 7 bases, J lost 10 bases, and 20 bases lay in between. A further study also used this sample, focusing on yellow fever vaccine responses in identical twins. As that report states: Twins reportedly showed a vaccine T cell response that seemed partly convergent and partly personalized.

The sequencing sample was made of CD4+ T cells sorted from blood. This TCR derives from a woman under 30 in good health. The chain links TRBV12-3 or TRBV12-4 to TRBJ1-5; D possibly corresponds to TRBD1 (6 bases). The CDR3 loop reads CASTTQGARFPQHF. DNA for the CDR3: TGTGCCAGCACCACACAGGGCGCGCGTTTCCCCCAGCATTTT.